Listed below are T cell receptor beta chains from one sample, sequenced in a study of CD8 T cells in Susac syndrome. TCRdb re-derived calls from the immunoSEQ multiplex PCR reads in MiXCR, one entry per CDR3 protein. The data show 90,000 to 150,000 distinct CDR3 sequences, less than 95% seen once. The sample consisted of CD8+ T cells from PBMCs. Every receptor here comes from a human donor in good health. Both conserved end residues are part of each CDR3. Fields, in order: D gene, clone size, CDR3 length, J gene, V gene, CDR3 protein, CDR3 DNA. The D gene is left open where the match is weak. The size entry is marked missing in some rows and otherwise reads once, few, many or a size class.

- | - | 13 | TRBJ2-3 | TRBV5-1 | CASSLLGTDTQYF | TGCGCCAGCAGCTTGTTAGGCACAGATACGCAGTATTTT
- | - | 12 | TRBJ1-2 | TRBV28 | CASNGDGYGYTF | TGTGCCAGCAACGGGGACGGCTATGGCTACACCTTC
- | once | 14 | TRBJ2-3 | TRBV7-9 | CASSFAGSTDTQYF | TGTGCCAGCAGCTTTGCAGGGAGCACAGATACGCAGTATTTT
- | - | 17 | TRBJ2-4 | TRBV6-5 | CASSYSIPGEAKNIQYF | TGTGCCAGCAGTTACTCGATCCCGGGGGAGGCCAAAAACATTCAGTACTTC
- | - | 14 | TRBJ1-2 | TRBV12-3/TRBV12-4 | CASSPYRDRQGYTF | TGTGCCAGCAGTCCCTACCGGGACCGGCAAGGCTACACCTTC
- | - | 14 | TRBJ1-2 | TRBV27 | CASRGGRDDYGYTF | TGTGCCAGCAGAGGGGGGCGGGACGACTATGGCTACACCTTC
- | - | 14 | TRBJ2-1 | TRBV2 | CASRNRLVDNEQFF | TGTGCCAGCAGGAATAGACTAGTCGACAATGAGCAGTTCTTC
- | once | 15 | TRBJ2-2 | TRBV7-2 | CASSLRGTYTGELFF | TGTGCCAGCAGCTTAAGGGGGACCTATACCGGGGAGCTGTTTTTT
TRBD1 | - | 13 | TRBJ1-2 | TRBV12-3/TRBV12-4 | CASSEQGGVGYTF | TGTGCCAGCAGTGAGCAAGGGGGCGTCGGCTACACCTTC
- | - | 19 | TRBJ2-6 | TRBV2 | CASSSRIFGGGSGANVLTF | TGTGCCAGCAGTTCTCGAATTTTTGGGGGAGGCTCTGGGGCCAACGTCCTGACTTTC
- | - | 16 | TRBJ1-2 | TRBV6-5 | CASSYKEGLTNYGYTF | TGTGCCAGCAGTTACAAGGAGGGGCTAACTAACTATGGCTACACCTTC
- | - | 11 | TRBJ1-2 | TRBV7-2 | CGATSNYGYTF | TGTGGGGCTACCTCAAACTATGGCTACACCTTC
TRBD1 | - | 18 | TRBJ2-2 | TRBV5-5 | CASSYRQGAIQSTGELFF | TGTGCCAGCAGCTATCGACAGGGGGCTATCCAATCTACCGGGGAGCTGTTTTTT
- | - | 14 | TRBJ1-1 | TRBV28 | CASSLNQINTEAFF | TGTGCCAGCAGTTTAAATCAGATAAACACTGAAGCTTTCTTT
- | few | 15 | TRBJ2-5 | TRBV5-1 | CASSLAVRGMETQYF | TGCGCCAGCAGCTTGGCGGTTCGGGGGATGGAGACCCAGTACTTC
TRBD1 | - | 15 | TRBJ1-5 | TRBV27 | CASSPPGQGRQPQHF | TGTGCCAGCAGTCCACCGGGACAGGGACGACAGCCCCAGCATTTT
- | - | 14 | TRBJ1-1 | TRBV7-3 | CASSLQGGNTEAFF | TGTGCCAGCTCACTCCAGGGAGGGAACACTGAAGCTTTCTTT
- | - | 15 | TRBJ2-7 | TRBV7-2 | CASSLFRIPKYEQYF | TGTGCCAGCAGCTTATTTCGGATTCCGAAGTACGAGCAGTACTTC
- | - | 14 | TRBJ2-7 | TRBV12-3/TRBV12-4 | CASSSQIRVEGQYF | TGTGCCAGCAGTTCTCAGATCAGGGTCGAGGGGCAGTACTTC
- | - | 12 | TRBJ1-5 | TRBV12-5 | CASGAAGQPQHF | TGTGCTAGTGGCGCTGCCGGTCAGCCCCAGCATTTT
- | - | 16 | TRBJ2-1 | TRBV5-1 | CASSLLLMSSYNEQFF | TGCGCCAGCAGCTTGCTCTTAATGAGCTCCTACAATGAGCAGTTCTTC
TRBD1 | - | 14 | TRBJ1-2 | TRBV25-1 | CASSDGTAIYGYTF | TGTGCCAGCAGTGACGGGACAGCCATCTATGGCTACACCTTC
TRBD1 | - | 18 | TRBJ2-3 | TRBV28 | CASSSRTGFLSPPYTQYF | TGTGCCAGCAGCAGCAGGACAGGTTTCCTATCTCCGCCTTATACGCAGTATTTT